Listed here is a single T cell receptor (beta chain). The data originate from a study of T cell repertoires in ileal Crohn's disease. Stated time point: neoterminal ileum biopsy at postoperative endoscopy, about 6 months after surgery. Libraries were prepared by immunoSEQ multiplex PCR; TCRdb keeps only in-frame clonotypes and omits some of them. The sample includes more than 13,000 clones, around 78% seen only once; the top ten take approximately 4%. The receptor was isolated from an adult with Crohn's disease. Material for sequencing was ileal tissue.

CDR3: CASSTRDKRNEAFF. CDR3 in DNA: TGTGCCAGTAGTACCCGGGACAAAAGAAATGAAGCTTTCTTT. The chain has TRBV19 and TRBJ1-1, with D perhaps matching TRBD1 (6 bases). Germline CDR1 reads LNHDA; CDR2 reads SQIVND (reference sequence). The CDR3 has 14 residues. V lost 4 bases and J 7 bases, leaving 16 bases between the germline ends. The whole variable domain, remainder taken from reference TRBV19 and TRBJ1-1, is DGGITQSPKYLFRKEGQNVTLSCEQNLNHDAMYWYRQDPGQGLRLIYYSQIVNDFQKGDIAEGYSVSREKKESFPLTVTSAQKNPTAFYLCASSTRDKRNEAFFGQGTRLTVV.